The TCR beta chain described here comes from a study of blood T cell repertoires in COVID-19. Whole-study context: Acute and convalescent COVID-19 samples came from the United States, Italy and Spain. PBMCs, B-cell-depleted T cells, or T cells provided the cDNA or gDNA that made up the material.

The germline CDR1 and CDR2 sequences are SGHTA and FQGNSA. Trimming shortened V by 5 bases and J by 0 bases, and 10 bases separated the two germline ends. CDR3 length: 15 amino acids. Per the original methods: Amplifying reference gene primers gave estimates of nucleated cell counts. The assay was immunoSEQ multiplex PCR, and TCRdb's table has in-frame clones only and misses some. V, J and clone size were drawn from that table, and D and trimming were deduced from the DNA. The sample gives just over 95,000 clones, just over 90% of which show up once; over 4.5% is in the top ten. V usage is TRBV7-2 and J usage is TRBJ2-2; a weak D match, TRBD1 (5 bases). The specimen was peripheral blood. This receptor was identified in a man aged 50-60 years with acute or convalescent COVID-19. CDR3 sequence (DNA): TGTGCCAGCAGCCCCGGACATACGAACACCGGGGAGCTGTTTTTT. Its protein product is CASSPGHTNTGELFF.